The TCR beta chain described here comes from a study of shared clonotypes between healthy human individuals. Broader study findings: Limited genetic and exposure-history diversity came from having few donors. The researchers took only blood, and tissue repertoires probably look different.

In replicate PCRs of sorted subsets, approximately 200 ng DNA, tens of thousands of T cell genomes, was used. The assay was immunoSEQ multiplex PCR, and TCRdb's table has in-frame clones only and misses some. The data show approximately 2,300,000 clones, 85% to 95% seen once. For this clone: Its antigen is undetermined.

The donor cohort consisted entirely of Caucasian adults residing in Nashville, Tennessee. Trimming removed 9 bases from V and 3 bases from J; junction bases left unmatched: 13. Germline CDR1 is SGHRS and CDR2 is YFSETQ. This CDR3 is built from 18 residues. The TCR sequence derives from a man younger than 35 in good health. Some clones in this sample may be carry-over from other donors' samples. This rearrangement joins TRBV5-1 to TRBJ2-2, with 14 bases that match TRBD2. Sequenced: naive CD4+ T cells from PBMCs. The subset was: CD45RA+ positively selected. Written as DNA, the CDR3 is TGCGCCACCAAGCGGTGGGGACTAGCGGGAGAAGACACCGGGGAGCTGTTTTTT. It codes for CATKRWGLAGEDTGELFF.